This TCR beta chain was sequenced for a study of memory CD4+ T cells and cytomegalovirus serostatus. As for the study in general: Of the healthy Belgian adults, roughly ten were CMV seropositive and 20 to 30 seronegative.

Here immunoSEQ multiplex PCR was the method, and the copy in TCRdb shows in-frame clones only, minus some. The repertoire holds about 42,000 clones, with roughly three quarters as singletons. Note on this clone: Its antigen is unknown.

Study-wide points: The CMV-associated TCR signature appears largely within the CD4+ memory repertoire.

Single viable CD3+CD4+CD8-CD45RO+ cells were sorted as the memory CD4+ T cells. This TCR was sampled from an adult in good health and CMV-seronegative. Sequenced material: memory CD4+ T cells from blood.

The CDR3: CASSLRRDSGSTDTQYF. The CDR3 DNA sequence: TGTGCCAGCAGCTTAAGGCGGGATAGCGGTAGCACAGATACGCAGTATTTT. V and J are TRBV7-9 and TRBJ2-3, with D perhaps matching TRBD2 (6 bases). Germline V gene lookup returns CDR1 SEHNR and CDR2 FQNEAQ (reference sequence). The CDR3 consists of 17 residues. V dropped 2 bases and J dropped 0 bases, with 15 bases sitting between them.